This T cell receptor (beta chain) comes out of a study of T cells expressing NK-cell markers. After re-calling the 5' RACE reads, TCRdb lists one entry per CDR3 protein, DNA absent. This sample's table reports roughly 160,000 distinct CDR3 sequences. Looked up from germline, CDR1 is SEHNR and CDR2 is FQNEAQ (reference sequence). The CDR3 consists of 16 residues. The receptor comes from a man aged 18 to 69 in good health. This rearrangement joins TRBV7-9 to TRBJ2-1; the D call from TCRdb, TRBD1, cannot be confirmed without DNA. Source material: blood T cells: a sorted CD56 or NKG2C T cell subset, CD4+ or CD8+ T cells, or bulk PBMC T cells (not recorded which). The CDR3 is CASSLAFTGGGNEQFF.